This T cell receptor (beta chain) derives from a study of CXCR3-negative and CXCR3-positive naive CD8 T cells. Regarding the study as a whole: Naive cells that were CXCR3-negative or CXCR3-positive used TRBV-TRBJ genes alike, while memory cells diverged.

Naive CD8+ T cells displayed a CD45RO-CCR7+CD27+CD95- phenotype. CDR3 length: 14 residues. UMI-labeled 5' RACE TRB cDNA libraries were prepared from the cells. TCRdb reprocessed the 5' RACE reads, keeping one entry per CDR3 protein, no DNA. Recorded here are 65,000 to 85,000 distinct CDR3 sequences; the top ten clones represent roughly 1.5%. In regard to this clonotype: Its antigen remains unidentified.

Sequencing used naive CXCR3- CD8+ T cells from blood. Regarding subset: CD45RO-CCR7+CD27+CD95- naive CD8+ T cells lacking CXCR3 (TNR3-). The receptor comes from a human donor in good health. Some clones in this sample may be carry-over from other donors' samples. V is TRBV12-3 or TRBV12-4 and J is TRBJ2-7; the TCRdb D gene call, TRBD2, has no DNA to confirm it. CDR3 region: CASTPSDLRYEQYF.